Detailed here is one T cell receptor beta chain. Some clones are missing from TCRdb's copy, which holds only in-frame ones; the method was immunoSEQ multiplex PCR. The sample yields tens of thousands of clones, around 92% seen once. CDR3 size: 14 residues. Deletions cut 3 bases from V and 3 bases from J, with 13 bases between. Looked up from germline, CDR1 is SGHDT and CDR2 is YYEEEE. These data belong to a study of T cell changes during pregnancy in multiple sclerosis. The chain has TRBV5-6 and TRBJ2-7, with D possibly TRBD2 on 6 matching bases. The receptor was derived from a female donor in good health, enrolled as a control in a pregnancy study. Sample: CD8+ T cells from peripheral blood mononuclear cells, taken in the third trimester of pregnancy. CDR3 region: CASSSSGLYYEQYF. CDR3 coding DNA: TGTGCCAGCAGCTCCTCGGGACTGTACTACGAGCAGTACTTC.